The 19 T cell receptor beta chains presented below share a single source sample, sequenced in a study of beta chain features in type 1 diabetes listed by TCRdb under 2018. The library was obtained by the immunoSEQ multiplex PCR assay. All of the isolated RNA was reverse transcribed with the High Capacity cDNA Reverse Transcription Kit, so expressed TCRB transcripts were sequenced. TCRdb limited this immuneACCESS table to in-frame rearrangements with V and J called. A share of clones is missing; checked studies link under half to unresolved V genes, and the rest is unexplained. In all, the sample holds approximately 380,000 clones, and roughly 16% of those were seen once. Roughly 0.019% of the sample is taken by the ten largest. The sample comprised naive CD4+ T cells from blood. Read against the paper, the sample's cell subset or site label means: true naive CD4+ T cells. All receptors come from a woman aged 18-35 years in good health.

The chain is built from TRBV5-1 and TRBJ2-3; 12 nucleotides align to TRBD1. The CDR3 is made up of 16 amino acids. V was pared by 4 bases and J by 4 bases, with 7 bases of the junction left unmatched. Germline CDR1 is SGHRS and CDR2 is YFSETQ. The CDR3 sequence is CASSPGQGAYADTQYF. CDR3 nucleotides: TGCGCCAGCAGCCCGGGACAGGGGGCTTACGCAGATACGCAGTATTTT.

The V call is TRBV7-2, the J call TRBJ1-3; 7 nucleotides match TRBD1. CDR1 is SGHTA, CDR2 FQGNSA, per germline. With 1 base clipped from V and 4 bases from J, the junction kept 7 bases outside the gene matches. This CDR3 comprises 16 residues. CDR3 in amino acids: CASSLGQGALGNTIYF. The CDR3 region has the DNA TGTGCCAGCAGCTTAGGACAGGGAGCACTCGGAAACACCATATATTTT.

V is TRBV25-1 and J is TRBJ2-5, with D possibly matching TRBD1 (6 bases). The CDR3 runs to 14 residues. CDR1 MGHDK and CDR2 SYGVNS come from the germline V gene. V lost 5 bases, J lost 5 bases, and 15 bases lay in between. CDR3 sequence: CASSNPQGTETQYF. CDR3 DNA: TGTGCCAGCAGTAACCCACAGGGAACGGAGACCCAGTACTTC.

The J gene is TRBJ2-1, the V gene TRBV6-5; TRBD2 is a possible D gene (7 bases). From germline, CDR1 is MNHEY and CDR2 SVGAGI. The CDR3 extends over 15 amino acids. Deletions cut 0 bases from V and 9 bases from J, with 15 bases between. The CDR3 DNA follows: TGTGCCAGCAGTTACTCCGGGGGGCGAGTCATTGAGCAGTTCTTC. Translation gives CASSYSGGRVIEQFF.

This clone appeared once. The chain couples TRBV6-5 to TRBJ2-5; D gene uncertain. V was shortened by 4 bases and J by 2 bases, with 8 bases between the two germline ends. CDR3 length: 13 residues. In germline, CDR1 is MNHEY, CDR2 SVGAGI. DNA of the CDR3: TGTGCCAGCAGTTCCTCCTATCAAGAGACCCAGTACTTC. It yields the protein CASSSSYQETQYF.

This clone has just a few counts. The CDR3 DNA follows: TGTGCCAGCAGCGCTTCCGCCGGGACTAGATTCTTCTACCAAGAGACCCAGTACTTC. As protein: CASSASAGTRFFYQETQYF. The V gene is TRBV9, the J gene TRBJ2-5, with 8 bases matching TRBD2. The CDR3 is made up of 19 amino acids. V lost 3 bases, J lost 0 bases, and 16 bases stayed unmatched. The germline V gene encodes CDR1 SGDLS and CDR2 YYNGEE.

This clone was detected only a few times. DNA for the CDR3: TGCAGTGCTACTAGGTCCGGGGAGCTGTTTTTT. Translation: CSATRSGELFF. This chain connects TRBV20-1 to TRBJ2-2; D is undetermined. The CDR3 totals 11 residues. The germline V gene encodes CDR1 DFQATT and CDR2 SNEGSKA (reference sequence). The V and J ends lost 4 bases and 6 bases respectively, with 6 bases between them.

This clone was picked up a small number of times. V usage is TRBV2 and J usage is TRBJ2-5; a weak D match, TRBD1 (5 bases). Germline assignment: CDR1 SNHLY and CDR2 FYNNEI. V shed 2 bases and J shed 5 bases, with 12 bases lying between them. This CDR3 is built from 14 residues. CDR3: CASSERSGKETQYF. The CDR3 DNA follows: TGTGCCAGCAGTGAAAGGTCAGGGAAGGAGACCCAGTACTTC.

This clone was seen a handful of times. The chain uses TRBV30 and TRBJ1-1, with D possibly being TRBD1 (6 bases). CDR3 size: 13 residues. Trimming shortened V by 5 bases and J by 3 bases, and 13 bases separated the two germline ends. Per germline, CDR1 GTSNPN and CDR2 SVGIG (reference sequence). CDR3 sequence (DNA): TGTGCCTGGGGGGACATCCTGGACACTGAAGCTTTCTTT. Protein: CAWGDILDTEAFF.

The DNA for the CDR3 is TGTGCCAGCAGCCTACTCGGGACAGGGAATCAGCCCCAGCATTTT. Translation: CASSLLGTGNQPQHF. The genes are TRBV6-6 and TRBJ1-5; 9 positions agree with TRBD1. Trimming at V came to 6 bases and at J to 4 bases, leaving 7 bases not matched to a gene. The CDR3 runs to 15 residues. Germline V gene data show CDR1 as MNHNY and CDR2 as SVGAGI (reference sequence).

This chain joins TRBV5-1 and TRBJ2-5; TRBD1 might be the D (6 bases). Trimming took off 3 bases at V and 5 bases at J, with 14 bases between the two ends. The CDR3 length is 14 residues. The germline gives CDR1 SGHRS, CDR2 YFSETQ. CDR3 protein: CASSSGQNRETQYF. CDR3 bases: TGCGCCAGCAGCTCCGGACAGAACCGGGAGACCCAGTACTTC.

This clone was counted a few times. V usage is TRBV4-2 and J usage is TRBJ2-7, with D perhaps matching TRBD2 (5 bases). Germline assignment: CDR1 LGHNA and CDR2 YNFKEQ. The germline V and J ends were trimmed by 6 bases and 3 bases, with 15 bases remaining between them. The CDR3 extends over 14 amino acids. CDR3 sequence reads: CASRLRVEGYEQYF. The CDR3 DNA reads TGTGCCAGCAGGTTGCGGGTTGAGGGCTACGAGCAGTACTTC.

Only one count was recorded for this clone. The rearrangement joins TRBV28 to TRBJ2-3; 10 positions match TRBD2. V was pared by 4 bases and J by 6 bases, with 10 bases of the junction left unmatched. There are 16 residues in the CDR3. Germline CDR1 is MDHEN and CDR2 is SYDVKM. CDR3 bases: TGTGCCAGCAGTTCCTCCGGGACTAGCGATGCTGATACGCAGTATTTT. This codes for CASSSSGTSDADTQYF.

The sample holds a few counts of this clone. This chain uses TRBV28 with TRBJ2-7, with unresolved D. This CDR3 is built from 13 residues. Germline V CDR1 and CDR2: MDHEN, SYDVKM. Trimming cost V 6 bases and J 3 bases, with 12 bases left between them. As DNA, the CDR3 is TGTGCCAGCAGGGCCCATAGGAGCTACGAGCAGTACTTC. Its translation: CASRAHRSYEQYF.

This clone was observed a few times. The chain uses TRBV5-4 and TRBJ1-1; TRBD1 matches at 9 bases. This CDR3 comprises 15 residues. V dropped 5 bases and J dropped 2; count of bases not matched to a gene: 7. Germline CDR1 SGHNT, CDR2 YYREEE (reference sequence). This CDR3 reads CASRGGTGYNTEAFF. CDR3 bases: TGTGCCAGCAGGGGAGGGACAGGGTACAACACTGAAGCTTTCTTT.

The rearrangement uses TRBV30 and TRBJ2-3; weak D call: TRBD2 (5 bases). The CDR3 loop spans 14 amino acids. Looked up from germline, CDR1 is GTSNPN and CDR2 is SVGIG (reference sequence). V was trimmed by 0 bases and J by 4 bases, leaving 11 bases between them. CDR3 region: CAWSVADFADTQYF. The CDR3 coding sequence is TGTGCCTGGAGTGTAGCGGATTTCGCAGATACGCAGTATTTT.

V is TRBV18 and J is TRBJ2-3, with a weak D call TRBD2 (6 bases). The CDR3 is 14 amino acids. Looked up from germline, CDR1 is KGHSH and CDR2 is LQKENI. Between the trimmed V and J ends, which lost 2 bases and 4 bases, there was a span of 10 bases. CDR3: CASSPAGRPDTQYF. CDR3 DNA sequence: TGTGCCAGCTCACCAGCGGGGAGGCCAGATACGCAGTATTTT.

The chain couples TRBV7-2 to TRBJ2-1; 11 bases match TRBD2. The CDR3 is made up of 17 amino acids. V lost 5 bases to trimming and J lost 1 base; unmatched junction nucleotides: 7. Germline V gene sequence: CDR1 SGHTA, CDR2 FQGNSA. CDR3 residues: CASSPYSGRGSYNEQFF. CDR3 nucleotide sequence: TGTGCCAGCAGCCCTTATAGCGGGAGGGGATCCTACAATGAGCAGTTCTTC.

This clone was seen only a few times. The chain links TRBV29-1 to TRBJ1-2; no reliable D call. CDR1 is SQVTM and CDR2 is ANQGSEA in the germline V gene. The germline V and J ends were trimmed by 2 bases and 8 bases, with 12 bases remaining between them. The CDR3 loop spans 12 amino acids. This CDR3 is CSVETATNGYTF. As DNA, the CDR3 is TGCAGCGTTGAAACAGCTACCAACGGCTACACCTTC.